This entry features one T cell receptor (beta chain) sequence. Its antigen is currently unknown. A single heparinised blood sample, averaging around 120 mL, was obtained per donor. CDR1 and CDR2 (germline): SGHTA, FQGNSA. The CDR3 is 14 residues long. The V segment lost 5 bases and the J segment 0 bases; nucleotides outside the gene matches: 3. The sample comes from a study of beta chain features in type 1 diabetes. Study results and caveats: Shortening that was moderate but significant affected the TCRB CDR3s of Type 1 diabetes patients in all four CD4+ subsets.

Reverse transcription of all isolated RNA meant that expressed TCRB transcripts were sequenced. About 3.5 million reads, on average, came from each naive, central memory and regulatory T cell sample. Libraries were prepared by immunoSEQ multiplex PCR; TCRdb keeps only in-frame clonotypes and omits some of them. The repertoire holds 140,000 to 150,000 clones, with around 50% as singletons. The chain has TRBV7-2 and TRBJ2-7, with 8 bases matching TRBD1. This clonotype originated in a man younger than 30 in good health. The sequencing input was Tregs from blood. The CDR3 region has the DNA TGTGCCAGCAGCGGGGACAGGACCTCCTACGAGCAGTACTTC. Its protein is CASSGDRTSYEQYF.